Listed below are T cell receptor beta chains from one sample, sequenced in a study of blood T cell repertoires in COVID-19. Clones were sequenced by immunoSEQ multiplex PCR, and TCRdb holds only the in-frame ones, with some missing. Of under 200,000 clones listed, approximately 86% were seen once; the top ten hold about 8.2%. Specimen: peripheral blood. These receptors originate from a man aged 55 to 70 with acute or convalescent COVID-19. The conserved cysteine and the conserved F or W are not part of the CDR3 here. D genes are given only for firm matches.

d_call: TRBD2; cdr3_length: 10; v_call: TRBV5-1; j_call: TRBJ2-1; cdr3_aa: ASSQTSYEQF
d_call: TRBD2; cdr3_length: 17; v_call: TRBV14; j_call: TRBJ2-2; cdr3_aa: ASSQVGRAIRELTGELF
d_call: NA; cdr3_length: 12; v_call: TRBV5-1; j_call: TRBJ2-7; cdr3_aa: ASSLEHSSYEQY
d_call: NA; cdr3_length: 14; v_call: TRBV28; j_call: TRBJ1-1; cdr3_aa: ASSFGSGAVNTEAF
d_call: NA; cdr3_length: 12; v_call: TRBV2; j_call: TRBJ2-3; cdr3_aa: AGNRILYTDTQY
d_call: TRBD1; cdr3_length: 16; v_call: TRBV28; j_call: TRBJ1-5; cdr3_aa: ASSPLGQGSSSNQPQH
d_call: TRBD2; cdr3_length: 13; v_call: TRBV19; j_call: TRBJ2-3; cdr3_aa: ASSKASGGFGTQY
d_call: TRBD2; cdr3_length: 14; v_call: TRBV3-1/TRBV3-2; j_call: TRBJ2-1; cdr3_aa: ASSPIRLAGGSEQF
d_call: NA; cdr3_length: 12; v_call: TRBV5-1; j_call: TRBJ2-1; cdr3_aa: ASSLLPGYNEQF
d_call: NA; cdr3_length: 13; v_call: TRBV5-4; j_call: TRBJ1-1; cdr3_aa: ASSLGSGGNTEAF
d_call: NA; cdr3_length: 11; v_call: TRBV28; j_call: TRBJ1-5; cdr3_aa: ASSLDERQPQH
d_call: TRBD2; cdr3_length: 14; v_call: TRBV5-4; j_call: TRBJ2-3; cdr3_aa: ASSLPSGRAADTQY
d_call: TRBD1; cdr3_length: 13; v_call: TRBV28; j_call: TRBJ2-7; cdr3_aa: ASSGWTGVGYEQY
d_call: NA; cdr3_length: 13; v_call: TRBV6-5; j_call: TRBJ2-1; cdr3_aa: ASKRSPALYNEQF
d_call: TRBD2; cdr3_length: 11; v_call: TRBV28; j_call: TRBJ2-7; cdr3_aa: ASSLAGGYEQY
d_call: TRBD2; cdr3_length: 13; v_call: TRBV19; j_call: TRBJ2-7; cdr3_aa: ASSIGLAGAYEQY
d_call: NA; cdr3_length: 12; v_call: TRBV6-2/TRBV6-3; j_call: TRBJ2-3; cdr3_aa: ASSTSGGTDTQY
d_call: TRBD2; cdr3_length: 14; v_call: TRBV7-3; j_call: TRBJ2-3; cdr3_aa: ASSLTLAARTDTQY
d_call: TRBD2; cdr3_length: 16; v_call: TRBV28; j_call: TRBJ2-1; cdr3_aa: ASSLGLAGSLSYNEQF
d_call: NA; cdr3_length: 14; v_call: TRBV6-2/TRBV6-3; j_call: TRBJ2-3; cdr3_aa: ASSNRDSRGTDTQY
d_call: NA; cdr3_length: 12; v_call: TRBV19; j_call: TRBJ2-5; cdr3_aa: ASTTTGYGETQY
d_call: NA; cdr3_length: 12; v_call: TRBV28; j_call: TRBJ2-7; cdr3_aa: ASGQSGDKREQY
d_call: TRBD2; cdr3_length: 17; v_call: TRBV7-9; j_call: TRBJ2-3; cdr3_aa: ASSAIKGSGAPGPDTQY
d_call: TRBD1; cdr3_length: 13; v_call: TRBV28; j_call: TRBJ1-1; cdr3_aa: ASRRQGGVSAEAF
d_call: TRBD1; cdr3_length: 12; v_call: TRBV27; j_call: TRBJ1-1; cdr3_aa: ASSDRAPNTEAF
d_call: NA; cdr3_length: 14; v_call: TRBV4-1; j_call: TRBJ2-5; cdr3_aa: ASSPLRDTDQETQY
d_call: NA; cdr3_length: 12; v_call: TRBV6-5; j_call: TRBJ1-1; cdr3_aa: ASSPLPLYTEAF
d_call: TRBD1; cdr3_length: 13; v_call: TRBV28; j_call: TRBJ1-1; cdr3_aa: ASSSISGGNTEAF
d_call: NA; cdr3_length: 11; v_call: TRBV24-1; j_call: TRBJ1-2; cdr3_aa: ATSEAGHYGYT
d_call: NA; cdr3_length: 14; v_call: TRBV6-1; j_call: TRBJ1-3; cdr3_aa: ASSEGLILSGNTIY
d_call: NA; cdr3_length: 8; v_call: TRBV10-3; j_call: TRBJ2-3; cdr3_aa: ATGTDTQY
d_call: TRBD2; cdr3_length: 13; v_call: TRBV5-1; j_call: TRBJ2-1; cdr3_aa: ASSYLAGGPNEQF
d_call: TRBD1; cdr3_length: 13; v_call: TRBV18; j_call: TRBJ2-7; cdr3_aa: ASSPYRGEIYEQY
d_call: TRBD2; cdr3_length: 16; v_call: TRBV11-2; j_call: TRBJ2-2; cdr3_aa: ASSLGLAGGSNTGELF
d_call: NA; cdr3_length: 9; v_call: TRBV7-5; j_call: TRBJ1-6; cdr3_aa: AEGESSPLH